The T cell receptor beta chain described here comes from a study of early T cells in non-severe SARS-CoV-2 infection. For the study at large: Unsorted whole blood bulk RNA was sequenced, with unpaired chains.

This clonotype was observed a handful of times. The germline V gene encodes CDR1 MNHEY and CDR2 SVGEGT. Trimming shortened V by 7 bases and J by 6 bases, and 16 bases separated the two germline ends. The CDR3 length is 13 residues. TCRdb itself ran the 5' RACE reads through MiXCR, one entry per CDR3 protein. The profile covers 30,000 to 45,000 distinct CDR3 sequences, with approximately 5% appearing a single time and 25% to 30% taken by the ten largest. Sequencing was performed on whole blood. The chain is built from TRBV6-2 or TRBV6-3 and TRBJ2-7; D may be TRBD1 (6 bases). This receptor was obtained from an adult who was a healthcare worker with PCR-confirmed SARS-CoV-2 infection or an uninfected control (not recorded which). Here the CDR3 DNA reads TGTGCCAGCACTCATGACAGGAAAGCCGAGCAGTACTTC. Its protein product is CASTHDRKAEQYF.